The entry below gives a single TCR beta chain sequence along with its context. It lacks a known antigen. No base qualities exist here, and no much larger clone lies one base off it. Stable Graves' hyperthyroidism was defined as the absence of progression to ophthalmopathy over 18 months of follow-up. Hyperthyroidism patients were newly diagnosed, with disease duration under 2 months, and aged 18 to 65 years. Any patient with an uncontrolled infection, another autoimmune disease, pregnancy or lactation was excluded. Diagnoses were established on the basis of clinical symptoms, serum thyroxine and TRAb, thyroid ultrasound, and orbital computed tomography. PBMCs were separated from approximately 10 ml of fresh peripheral blood using Ficoll-Paque density gradient centrifugation. Total RNA was extracted using Trizol reagent, and RNA quality was assessed on an Agilent 2100 Bioanalyzer. The data belong to a study of T cells in Graves' hyperthyroidism and ophthalmopathy (dated by TCRdb to between 2017 and 2020). Describing the broader study: Peripheral blood samples were taken at initial diagnosis, before any treatment was given. The study also compared thyroid tissue and blood T-cell repertoires from more than five Graves' hyperthyroidism patients. Prospective prediction of ophthalmopathy was tested in an independent validation cohort consisting of 18 hyperthyroidism patients and more than 15 patients who later progressed to ophthalmopathy. According to the paper, TCR Vbeta CDR3 sequencing was carried out on about 140 peripheral blood samples, which came from around 43 ophthalmopathy, under 80 hyperthyroidism and roughly 17 progressor patients. To identify TCR V-J signatures that set the groups apart, the researchers used a discovery cohort of 100 or so patients, made up of 43 with Graves' ophthalmopathy and 57 with stable Graves' hyperthyroidism. The 85 to 100 discovery patients were divided at random into training and test sets in a 7:3 ratio. After sampling, hyperthyroidism patients received methimazole starting at 30 mg daily, and ophthalmopathy patients received high-dose intravenous methylprednisolone.

General study outcomes and caveats: During validation, the model predicted progression to ophthalmopathy a median of approximately 6.5 months ahead of onset, with roughly 65% sensitivity and 72% to 80% specificity. In cross-validation, a model built on a 13 V-J signature told ophthalmopathy apart from stable hyperthyroidism with over 85% sensitivity and approximately 84% specificity, and in testing the same model reached 80%/75%. Most expanded thyroid clonotypes (frequency above 0.001) were also detected in blood, suggesting blood repertoires may reflect thyroid immune responses. Sample size was not statistically predetermined, and investigators were not blinded to group allocation.

V and J are truncated by 2 bases and 0 bases respectively, leaving an intervening sequence of 17 bases. The CDR3 contains 19 residues, cysteine and phenylalanine counted. Only the CDR3 region is kept as DNA, spanning 57 bases read in frame from base 1. The germline V gene gives CDR1 as MGHRA and CDR2 as YSYEKL. TCR beta CDR3 regions were amplified from RNA transcripts. For the first round of RT-PCR on the TCR CDR3, the HTBI primer set was used together with the Qiagen OneStep RT-PCR kit. A second multiplex PCR round built the libraries, followed by size selection and purification. The libraries were sequenced on an Illumina HiSeq2000 using paired-end 100 bp reads. Per the source publication's procedure: Raw data were processed with SOAPnuke, discarding reads with adapters, uncalled bases, mean Phred below 15, or no exact constant-primer or identifier match. COPE v1.2.5 was used to merge high-quality paired reads, and clonotypes were defined as unique nucleotide sequences. Clonotypes were aligned to IMGT TRBV, TRBD and TRBJ reference segments using MiTCR v1.1. The analysis was restricted to V-J combinations with a frequency above 0.0001, which together covered 99.2% of the repertoires. The TCS score was defined as the ratio of F50 (clonal expansion) to E x V (chaos), calculated using BLOSUM62-based TCRdist between CDR3 peptides within each V-J. Welch's t-statistics and random forest reduced around 510 V-J features to 13, which were used in a naive Bayes classifier (R e1071). The public reads were run again by TCRdb, first through fastp at Q25 and then through MiXCR, and only productive beta chains were kept. CDR3 protein duplicates are merged, each entry listing the most common genes and DNA. These V and J calls derive from TCRdb rather than the authors' analysis. The sample table shows about 590,000 distinct CDR3 sequences, and approximately 14% are seen once. The ten largest clonotypes hold around 7.3% of the sample.

The sequence was obtained from a woman in her 30s with Graves' hyperthyroidism. Rearrangement joined TRBV4-1 to TRBJ2-6; TRBD1 is possibly the D segment (6 matching bases). The material sequenced was blood. The CDR3 corresponds to CASSQPPDRFFSGANVLTF. In nucleotides, the sequence is TGCGCCAGCAGCCAACCTCCGGACAGATTCTTCTCTGGGGCCAACGTCCTGACTTTC.